This T cell receptor beta chain was captured by sequencing in a study of CD4 T cells in relation to SARS-CoV-2 and coronaviruses. The CDR3 runs to 15 residues. Looked up from germline, CDR1 is SEHNR and CDR2 is FQNEAQ (reference sequence). Trimming cost V 1 base and J 7 bases, with 11 bases left between them. Profiled with immunoSEQ multiplex PCR; TCRdb holds only in-frame clones, not every one. Seen here are 24,000 or so clones, 78% observed once, and the top ten hold about 15%. The unexposed donors gave CD4+ T cells in about 2010-2019, prior to COVID-19. CD4+ T cells were isolated from the cells after 10 days of culture. Half the medium was replaced with IL-2 medium on days 3 and 7. As regards this clone: Antigen: not known.

This receptor was taken from a human donor in good health. Sequenced: CD4+ T cells from PBMCs, cultured in vitro. The chain links TRBV7-9 to TRBJ1-6; D possibly corresponds to TRBD1 (6 bases). CDR3 DNA sequence: TGTGCCAGCAGCTTAGTATCAGGGGTCAATTCACCCCTCCACTTT. Residues: CASSLVSGVNSPLHF.